The clone carrying this T cell receptor (beta chain) has only a few counts. This specimen belongs to a study of identical twins. Unmatched junction bases numbered 7, after V lost 6 bases and J lost 7 bases. Germline V lookup: CDR1 MNHNS, CDR2 SASEGT. This CDR3 has 15 residues. TCRdb processed the 5' RACE reads anew with MiXCR; each CDR3 protein has one entry. Altogether 600,000 to 800,000 distinct CDR3 sequences are present, around 20% being singletons, with the ten largest covering over 4%. These data were also reused for a study on T cells expressing NK-cell markers.

The chain links TRBV6-1 to TRBJ1-6; TRBD1 matches at 9 bases. The specimen sequenced was PBMCs. The clonotype comes from a woman younger than 35 in good health. The DNA for the CDR3 is TGTGCCAGCAGAACCAGGGGGACAGGGAATTCACCCCTCCACTTT. Translated, it gives CASRTRGTGNSPLHF.